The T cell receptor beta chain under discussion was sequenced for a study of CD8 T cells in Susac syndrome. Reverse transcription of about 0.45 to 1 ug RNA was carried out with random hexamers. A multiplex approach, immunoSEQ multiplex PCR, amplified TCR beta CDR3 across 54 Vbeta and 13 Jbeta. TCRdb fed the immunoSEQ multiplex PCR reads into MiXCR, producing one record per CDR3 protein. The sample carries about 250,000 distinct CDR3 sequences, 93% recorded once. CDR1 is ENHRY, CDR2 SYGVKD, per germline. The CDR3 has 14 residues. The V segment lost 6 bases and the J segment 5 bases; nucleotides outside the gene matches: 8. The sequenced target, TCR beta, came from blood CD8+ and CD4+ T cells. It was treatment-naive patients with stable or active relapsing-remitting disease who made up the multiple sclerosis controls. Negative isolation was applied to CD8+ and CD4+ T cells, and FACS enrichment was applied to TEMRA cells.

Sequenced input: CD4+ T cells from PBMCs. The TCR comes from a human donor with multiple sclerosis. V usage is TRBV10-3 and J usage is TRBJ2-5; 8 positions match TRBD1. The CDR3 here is CAISEKQGVETQYF. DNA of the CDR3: TGTGCCATCAGCGAGAAACAGGGGGTGGAGACCCAGTACTTC.